The 11 T cell receptor beta chains below all came from one sample that was sequenced in a study of blood T cell repertoires in COVID-19. The assay was immunoSEQ multiplex PCR, and TCRdb's table has in-frame clones only and misses some. The sample has 150,000 to 200,000 clones; approximately 82% are singletons. Material for sequencing was peripheral blood. Receptor source: a man in his 70s who had recovered from COVID-19.

V usage is TRBV23-1 and J usage is TRBJ2-7, with 9 bases identical to TRBD1. TRBV23-1 is recorded as an ORF, its role being uncertain. This CDR3 has 17 residues. V trimming: 7 bases; J trimming: 2 bases; junction bases outside the gene matches: 15. As DNA, the CDR3 is TGCGCCAGCAACGGTCCTAGCGGACAGGGGCCGACCTACGAGCAGTACTTC. As protein: CASNGPSGQGPTYEQYF.

The chain links TRBV7-8 to TRBJ2-1; 10 positions match TRBD1. CDR3 length: 16 amino acids. Trimming at V came to 6 bases and at J to 6 bases, leaving 11 bases not matched to a gene. The germline V gene encodes CDR1 SGHVS and CDR2 FQNEAQ. CDR3 DNA sequence: TGTGCCAGCAGGGCGACAGGGGGCGTGACCATCAATGAGCAGTTCTTC. Amino acid sequence: CASRATGGVTINEQFF.

V is TRBV19 and J is TRBJ2-3; TRBD1 matches 7 bases. Germline CDR1 LNHDA, CDR2 SQIVND (reference sequence). This CDR3 is 14 amino acids long. V trimming: 3 bases; J trimming: 6 bases; junction bases outside the gene matches: 6. The CDR3 reads CASSIQDRPDTQYF. CDR3 DNA: TGTGCCAGTAGTATTCAGGACAGGCCCGATACGCAGTATTTT.

This chain joins TRBV2 and TRBJ2-1; perhaps TRBD2 as D (6 bases). The CDR3 runs 15 residues. Germline CDR1 is SNHLY and CDR2 is FYNNEI. V was clipped by 6 bases and J by 6 bases, with 18 bases between them. The CDR3 DNA follows: TGTGCCAGCAGGGGGACTCCAAGATACCTCAATGAGCAGTTCTTC. Translation gives CASRGTPRYLNEQFF.

This clone occurred once. One junction end disagrees with the germline gene, perhaps due to a read error. The rearrangement joins TRBV7-7 to TRBJ2-7, with TRBD1 identical over 10 bases. The germline V gene has CDR1 SSHAT and CDR2 FNYEAQ (reference sequence). The CDR3 spans 16 residues. CDR3 bases: TGTGCTAGCAGCTTAGCACGGGACAGGGGAACCTACGAGCAGTACTTC. Protein product: CASSLARDRGTYEQYF. The entire variable domain, with the rest obtained from reference TRBV7-7 and TRBJ2-7, is as follows: GAGVSQSPRYKVTKRGQDVTLRCDPISSHATLYWYQQALGQGPEFLTYFNYEAQPDKSGLPSDRFSAERPEGSISTLTIQRTEQRDSAMYRCASSLARDRGTYEQYFGPGTRLTVT.

This clone was counted a single time. The CDR3 DNA is TGCGCCAGCAGCTTGGCTTCAGGACTGGGGGGCTACACCTTC. Translated, it gives CASSLASGLGGYTF. The V gene is TRBV5-1, the J gene TRBJ1-2; D is unresolved. Trimming cost V 0 bases and J 8 bases, with 14 bases left between them. The CDR3 extends over 14 amino acids. Germline loops: CDR1 SGHRS, CDR2 YFSETQ.

This clone was recorded only once. This sequence joins TRBV18 and TRBJ2-2, with D unresolved. Trimming took off 0 bases at V and 5 bases at J, with 7 bases between the two ends. This CDR3 is 14 amino acids long. Germline assignment: CDR1 KGHSH and CDR2 LQKENI. This CDR3 reads CASSPPPRTGELFF. The CDR3 DNA reads TGTGCCAGCTCACCACCGCCTAGAACCGGGGAGCTGTTTTTT.

The CDR3 loop is CASSFIRTSETYEQYF. The CDR3 nucleotides read TGCGCCAGCAGCTTCATTCGGACTAGCGAGACCTACGAGCAGTACTTC. The rearrangement joins TRBV5-1 to TRBJ2-7, with 9 bases identical to TRBD2. The CDR3 loop spans 16 amino acids. The J segment lost 2 bases and the V segment lost 2 bases, leaving 8 bases of the junction unmatched. Germline V gene data show CDR1 as SGHRS and CDR2 as YFSETQ.

This sequence joins TRBV6-6 and TRBJ1-1; D uncertain. This CDR3 comprises 12 residues. Germline values: CDR1 MNHNY, CDR2 SVGAGI (reference sequence). Trimming pared 5 bases from V and 1 base from J, leaving 5 bases between. For the CDR3, the DNA is TGTGCCAGCAGTAAACAGAACACTGAAGCTTTCTTT. It translates to CASSKQNTEAFF.

This clone showed up just once. CDR3 in amino acids: CASSSGGVWTEAFF. Written as DNA, the CDR3 is TGTGCCAGCAGCTCAGGGGGCGTATGGACTGAAGCTTTCTTT. The rearrangement uses TRBV7-2 and TRBJ1-1; TRBD1 aligns across 8 bases. The CDR3 length is 14 residues. Germline V gene sequence: CDR1 SGHTA, CDR2 FQGNSA. With 4 bases clipped from V and 5 bases from J, the junction kept 6 bases outside the gene matches.

This chain uses TRBV12-3 or TRBV12-4 with TRBJ2-1; D not resolved. CDR3 length: 12 residues. Trimming stripped 5 bases from V and 6 bases from J, with 8 bases between. The CDR3 here is CASSIPFNEQFF. The CDR3 DNA is TGTGCCAGCAGTATTCCATTCAATGAGCAGTTCTTC.